This T cell receptor (beta chain) emerged from a study of T-cell reconstitution after alpha-beta-depleted transplantation in children. For TCRbeta, the library was prepared with unique molecular identifiers. TCRdb re-derived calls from the PCR reads in MiXCR, one entry per CDR3 protein. The sample contains about 300,000 distinct CDR3 sequences, about a tenth of which appear only once. This CDR3 contains 14 residues. The germline gives CDR1 MDHEN, CDR2 SYDVKM. V was shortened by 1 base and J by 0 bases, with 7 bases between the two germline ends. There are many counts of this clonotype. The rearrangement links TRBV28 to TRBJ2-7; D is undetermined. The source was PBMCs, collected before TCRalphabeta/CD19-depleted stem cell transplant. The TCR comes from a boy younger than two with acute myeloid leukemia, due to receive a stem cell transplant. CDR3 protein: CASSLSLDSYEQYF. The CDR3 nucleotides are TGTGCCAGCAGTTTATCGCTCGACTCCTACGAGCAGTACTTC.